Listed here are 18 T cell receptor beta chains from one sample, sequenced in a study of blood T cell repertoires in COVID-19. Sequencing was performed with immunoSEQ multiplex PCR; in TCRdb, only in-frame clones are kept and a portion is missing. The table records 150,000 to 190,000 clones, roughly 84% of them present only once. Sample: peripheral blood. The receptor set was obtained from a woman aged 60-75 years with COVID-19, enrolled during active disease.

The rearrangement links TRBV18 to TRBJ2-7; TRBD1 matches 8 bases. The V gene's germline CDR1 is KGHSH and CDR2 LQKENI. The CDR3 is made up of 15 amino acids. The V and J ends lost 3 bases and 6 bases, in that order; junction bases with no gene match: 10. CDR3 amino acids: CASSPSIPGQGEQYF. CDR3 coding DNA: TGTGCCAGCTCACCTTCAATTCCCGGACAGGGCGAGCAGTACTTC.

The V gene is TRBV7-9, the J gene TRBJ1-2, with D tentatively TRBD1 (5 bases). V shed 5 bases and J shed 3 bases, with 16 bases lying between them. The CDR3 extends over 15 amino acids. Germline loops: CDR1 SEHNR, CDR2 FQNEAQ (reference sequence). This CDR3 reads CASSQLTARDYGYTF. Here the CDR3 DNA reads TGTGCCAGCAGCCAATTGACAGCTCGGGACTATGGCTACACCTTC.

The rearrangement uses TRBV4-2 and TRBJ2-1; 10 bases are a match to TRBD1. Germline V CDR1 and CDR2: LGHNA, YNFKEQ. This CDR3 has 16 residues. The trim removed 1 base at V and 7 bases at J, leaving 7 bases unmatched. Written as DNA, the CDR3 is TGTGCCAGCAGCCAAGTCGGACAGGGGGGGAGGAATGAGCAGTTCTTC. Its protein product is CASSQVGQGGRNEQFF.

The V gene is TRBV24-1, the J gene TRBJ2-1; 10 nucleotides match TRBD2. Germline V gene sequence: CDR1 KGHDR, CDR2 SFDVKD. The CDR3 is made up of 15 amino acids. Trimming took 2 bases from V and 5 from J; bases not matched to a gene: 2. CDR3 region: CATSDWSGGDNEQFF. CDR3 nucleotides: TGTGCCACCAGTGATTGGAGCGGGGGGGACAATGAGCAGTTCTTC.

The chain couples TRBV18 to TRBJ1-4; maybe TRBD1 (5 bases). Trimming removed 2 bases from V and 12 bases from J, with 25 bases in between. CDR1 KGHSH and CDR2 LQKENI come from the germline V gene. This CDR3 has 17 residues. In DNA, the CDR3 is TGTGCCAGCTCACCAATTCCTCCGGGCCCTAGTAGGGGTGAACTGTTTTTT. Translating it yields CASSPIPPGPSRGELFF.

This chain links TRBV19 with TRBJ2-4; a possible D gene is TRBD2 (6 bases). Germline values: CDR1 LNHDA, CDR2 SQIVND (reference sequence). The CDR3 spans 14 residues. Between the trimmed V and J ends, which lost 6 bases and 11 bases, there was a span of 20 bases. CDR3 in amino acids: CASRMSDRGILQYF. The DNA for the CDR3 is TGTGCCAGTAGGATGAGCGACCGGGGGATTCTTCAGTACTTC.

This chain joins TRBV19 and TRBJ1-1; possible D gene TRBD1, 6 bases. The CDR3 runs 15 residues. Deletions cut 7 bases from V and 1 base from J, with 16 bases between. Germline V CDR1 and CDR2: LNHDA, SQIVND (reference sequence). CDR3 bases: TGTGCCAGTACCCCTGGGGGCGCGAGGAACACTGAAGCTTTCTTT. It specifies CASTPGGARNTEAFF.

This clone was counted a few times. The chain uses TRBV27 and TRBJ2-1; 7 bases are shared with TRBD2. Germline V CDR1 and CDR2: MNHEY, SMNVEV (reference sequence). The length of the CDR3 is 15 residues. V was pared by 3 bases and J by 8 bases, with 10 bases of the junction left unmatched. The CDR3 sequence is CASSFYGGYIDEQFF. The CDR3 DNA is TGTGCCAGCAGTTTTTACGGGGGGTATATCGATGAGCAGTTCTTC.

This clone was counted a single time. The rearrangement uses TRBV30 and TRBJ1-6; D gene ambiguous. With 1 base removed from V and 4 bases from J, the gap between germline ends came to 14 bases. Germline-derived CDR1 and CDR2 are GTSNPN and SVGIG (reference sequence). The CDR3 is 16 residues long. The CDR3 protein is CAWSAPGGLYNSPLHF. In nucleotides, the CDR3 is TGTGCCTGGAGTGCCCCAGGAGGGCTGTATAATTCACCCCTCCACTTT.

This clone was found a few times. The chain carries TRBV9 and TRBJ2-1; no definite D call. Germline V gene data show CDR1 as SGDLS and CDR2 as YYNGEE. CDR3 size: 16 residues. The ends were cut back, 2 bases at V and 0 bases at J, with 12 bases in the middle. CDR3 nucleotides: TGTGCCAGCAGCGTGCATGGGCTGAGCTCCTACAATGAGCAGTTCTTC. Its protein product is CASSVHGLSSYNEQFF.

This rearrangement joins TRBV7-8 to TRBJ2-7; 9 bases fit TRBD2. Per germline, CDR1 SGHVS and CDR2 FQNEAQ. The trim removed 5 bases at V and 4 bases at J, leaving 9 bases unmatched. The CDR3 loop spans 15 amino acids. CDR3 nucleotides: TGTGCCAGCAGCCCCCCCAGGCGGGAGGGATACGAGCAGTACTTC. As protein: CASSPPRREGYEQYF. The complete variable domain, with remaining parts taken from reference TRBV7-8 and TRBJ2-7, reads GAGVSQSPRYKVAKRGQDVALRCDPISGHVSLFWYQQALGQGPEFLTYFQNEAQLDKSGLPSDRFFAERPEGSVSTLKIQRTQQEDSAVYLCASSPPRREGYEQYFGPGTRLTVT.

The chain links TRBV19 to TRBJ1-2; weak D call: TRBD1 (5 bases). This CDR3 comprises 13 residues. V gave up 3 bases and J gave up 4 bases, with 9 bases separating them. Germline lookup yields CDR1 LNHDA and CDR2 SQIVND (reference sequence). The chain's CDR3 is CASSMGQGYGYTF. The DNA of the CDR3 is TGTGCCAGTAGTATGGGCCAGGGCTATGGCTACACCTTC.

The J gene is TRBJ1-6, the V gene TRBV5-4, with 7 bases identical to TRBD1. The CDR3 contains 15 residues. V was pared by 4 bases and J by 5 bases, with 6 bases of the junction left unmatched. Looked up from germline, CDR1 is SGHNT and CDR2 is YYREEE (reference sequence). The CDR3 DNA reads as TGTGCCAGCAGCAGGGACAGAGGTGATAATTCACCCCTCCACTTT. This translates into CASSRDRGDNSPLHF.

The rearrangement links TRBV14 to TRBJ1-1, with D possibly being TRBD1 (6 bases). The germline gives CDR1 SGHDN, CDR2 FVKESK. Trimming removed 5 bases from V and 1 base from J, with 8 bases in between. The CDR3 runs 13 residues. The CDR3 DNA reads TGTGCCAGCAGCTGGGGACAGAACACTGAAGCTTTCTTT. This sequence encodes CASSWGQNTEAFF.

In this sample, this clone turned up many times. CDR3 protein: CASSLGQGALGNTIYF. CDR3 in DNA: TGTGCCAGCAGCTTGGGACAGGGGGCGTTGGGAAACACCATATATTTT. J is TRBJ1-3 and V is TRBV7-8, with 12 bases fitting TRBD1. CDR3 length: 16 residues. CDR1 and CDR2 (germline): SGHVS, FQNEAQ. V was pared by 3 bases and J by 4 bases, with 4 bases of the junction left unmatched.

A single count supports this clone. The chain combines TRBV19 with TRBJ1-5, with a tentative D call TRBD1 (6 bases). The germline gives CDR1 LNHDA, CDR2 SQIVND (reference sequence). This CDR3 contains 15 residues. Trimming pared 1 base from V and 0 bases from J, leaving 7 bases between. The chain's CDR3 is CASSIGRGSNQPQHF. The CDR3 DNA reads TGTGCCAGTAGTATAGGCAGGGGTAGCAATCAGCCCCAGCATTTT.

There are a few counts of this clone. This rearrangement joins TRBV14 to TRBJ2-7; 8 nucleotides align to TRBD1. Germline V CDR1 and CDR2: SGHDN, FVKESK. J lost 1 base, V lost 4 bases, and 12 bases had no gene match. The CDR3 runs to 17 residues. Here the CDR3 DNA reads TGTGCCAGCAGCCTCCGTAGCAGGCAGGGGGCATCCTACGAGCAGTACTTC. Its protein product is CASSLRSRQGASYEQYF. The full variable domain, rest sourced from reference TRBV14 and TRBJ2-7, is EAGVTQFPSHSVIEKGQTVTLRCDPISGHDNLYWYRRVMGKEIKFLLHFVKESKQDESGMPNNRFLAERTGGTYSTLKVQPAELEDSGVYFCASSLRSRQGASYEQYFGPGTRLTVT.

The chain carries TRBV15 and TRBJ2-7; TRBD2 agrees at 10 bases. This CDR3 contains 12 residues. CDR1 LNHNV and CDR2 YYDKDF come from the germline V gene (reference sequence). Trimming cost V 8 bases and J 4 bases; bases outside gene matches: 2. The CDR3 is CATGTSVYEQYV. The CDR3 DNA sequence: TGTGCCACCGGGACTAGCGTTTACGAGCAGTACGTC.